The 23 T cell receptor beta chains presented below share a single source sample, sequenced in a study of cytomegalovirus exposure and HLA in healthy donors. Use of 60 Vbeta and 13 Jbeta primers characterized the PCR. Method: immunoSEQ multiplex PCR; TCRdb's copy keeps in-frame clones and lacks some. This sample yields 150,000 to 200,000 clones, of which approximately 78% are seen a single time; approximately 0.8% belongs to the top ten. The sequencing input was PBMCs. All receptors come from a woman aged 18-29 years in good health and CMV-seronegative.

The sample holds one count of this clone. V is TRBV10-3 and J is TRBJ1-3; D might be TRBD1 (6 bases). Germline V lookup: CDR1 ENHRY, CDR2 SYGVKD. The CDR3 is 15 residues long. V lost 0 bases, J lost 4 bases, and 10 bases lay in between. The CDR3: CAISESGQAGNTIYF. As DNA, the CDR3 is TGTGCCATCAGTGAGTCGGGACAAGCCGGAAACACCATATATTTT.

CDR3 coding DNA: TGCGCCAGCAGCCCAGAGGGTGCGGGGTCGGGTGAGCAGTTCTTC. Protein sequence: CASSPEGAGSGEQFF. J is TRBJ2-1 and V is TRBV4-1; the D gene is possibly TRBD2 (6 bases). V lost 4 bases to trimming and J lost 9 bases, with 19 bases between them. From germline, CDR1 is MGHRA and CDR2 YSYEKL. The length of the CDR3 is 15 residues.

CDR3 nucleotide sequence: TGTGCCAGCAGCCGATCGACTTGGCAGGGGGCTGACACCGGGGAGCTGTTTTTT. Translated, it gives CASSRSTWQGADTGELFF. V gene TRBV11-3 combines with J gene TRBJ2-2; 8 positions match TRBD1. From germline, CDR1 is SGHNT and CDR2 YENEEA. This CDR3 region has 18 residues. The trim removed 5 bases at V and 3 bases at J, leaving 14 bases unmatched.

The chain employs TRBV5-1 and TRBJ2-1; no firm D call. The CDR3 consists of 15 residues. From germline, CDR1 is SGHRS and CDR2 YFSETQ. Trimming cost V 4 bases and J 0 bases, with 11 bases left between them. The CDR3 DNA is TGCGCCAGCAGCACTGGTCCGGTCTCCTACAATGAGCAGTTCTTC. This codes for CASSTGPVSYNEQFF. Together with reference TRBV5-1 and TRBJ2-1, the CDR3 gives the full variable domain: KAGVTQTPRYLIKTRGQQVTLSCSPISGHRSVSWYQQTPGQGLQFLFEYFSETQRNKGNFPGRFSGRQFSNSRSEMNVSTLELGDSALYLCASSTGPVSYNEQFFGPGTRLTVL.

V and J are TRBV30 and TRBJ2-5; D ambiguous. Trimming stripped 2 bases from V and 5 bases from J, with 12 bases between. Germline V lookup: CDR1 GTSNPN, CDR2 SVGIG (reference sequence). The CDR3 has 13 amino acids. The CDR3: CAWSTSSHETQYF. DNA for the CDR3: TGTGCCTGGAGTACCAGTTCCCACGAGACCCAGTACTTC.

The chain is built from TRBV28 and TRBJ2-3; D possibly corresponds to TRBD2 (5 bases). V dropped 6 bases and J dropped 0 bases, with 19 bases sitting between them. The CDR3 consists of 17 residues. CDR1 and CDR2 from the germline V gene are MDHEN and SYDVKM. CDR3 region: CASSFPPGYSSTDTQYF. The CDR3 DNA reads TGTGCCAGCAGCTTCCCTCCGGGGTATTCCAGCACAGATACGCAGTATTTT. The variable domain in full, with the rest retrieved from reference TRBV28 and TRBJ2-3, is DVKVTQSSRYLVKRTGEKVFLECVQDMDHENMFWYRQDPGLGLRLIYFSYDVKMKEKGDIPEGYSVSREKKERFSLILESASTNQTSMYLCASSFPPGYSSTDTQYFGPGTRLTVL.

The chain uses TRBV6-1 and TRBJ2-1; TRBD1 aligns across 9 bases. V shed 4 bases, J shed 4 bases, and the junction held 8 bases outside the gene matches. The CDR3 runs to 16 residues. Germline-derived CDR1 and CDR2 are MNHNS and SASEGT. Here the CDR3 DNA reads TGTGCCAGCAGTGTTCCCGGGACAGGGATTTACAATGAGCAGTTCTTC. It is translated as CASSVPGTGIYNEQFF.

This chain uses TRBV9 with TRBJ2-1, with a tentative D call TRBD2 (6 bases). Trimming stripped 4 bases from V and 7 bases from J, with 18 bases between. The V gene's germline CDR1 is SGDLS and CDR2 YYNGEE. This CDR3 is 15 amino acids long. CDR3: CASSPSRGVTNEQFF. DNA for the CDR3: TGTGCCAGCAGCCCTTCTCGCGGGGTCACTAATGAGCAGTTCTTC.

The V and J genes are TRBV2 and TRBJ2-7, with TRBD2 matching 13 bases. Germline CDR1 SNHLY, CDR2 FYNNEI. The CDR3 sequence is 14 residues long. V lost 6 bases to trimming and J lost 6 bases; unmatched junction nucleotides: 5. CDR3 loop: CASSSLAGGGEQYF. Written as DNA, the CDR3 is TGTGCCAGCAGCTCACTAGCGGGAGGGGGCGAGCAGTACTTC.

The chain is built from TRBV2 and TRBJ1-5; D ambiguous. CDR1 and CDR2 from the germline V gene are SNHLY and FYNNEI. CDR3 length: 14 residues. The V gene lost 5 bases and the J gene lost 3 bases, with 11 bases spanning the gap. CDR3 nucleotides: TGTGCCAGCAGTCCCCGCGCCCTCAATCAGCCCCAGCATTTT. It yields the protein CASSPRALNQPQHF.

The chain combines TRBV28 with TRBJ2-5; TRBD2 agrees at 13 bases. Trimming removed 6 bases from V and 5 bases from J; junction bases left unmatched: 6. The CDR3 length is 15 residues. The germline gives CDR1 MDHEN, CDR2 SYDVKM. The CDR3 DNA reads TGTGCCAGCAGCCAGGGACTAGCGGGACTCGAGACCCAGTACTTC. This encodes CASSQGLAGLETQYF.

This CDR3 is CASSQTGGFGNQPQHF. The CDR3 DNA follows: TGTGCCAGCAGTCAGACAGGGGGTTTCGGCAATCAGCCCCAGCATTTT. The V call is TRBV28, the J call TRBJ1-5; 9 nucleotides match TRBD1. Germline loops: CDR1 MDHEN, CDR2 SYDVKM. J was trimmed by 2 bases and V by 5 bases; bases with no gene match: 7. This CDR3 has 16 amino acids.

CDR3: CASRRGHGTEAFF. CDR3 DNA sequence: TGTGCCAGCAGAAGAGGGCATGGCACTGAAGCTTTCTTT. V gene TRBV6-5 combines with J gene TRBJ1-1; D not certain. Germline CDR1 MNHEY, CDR2 SVGAGI. The CDR3 covers 13 residues. V lost 6 bases to trimming and J lost 4 bases, with 12 bases between them.

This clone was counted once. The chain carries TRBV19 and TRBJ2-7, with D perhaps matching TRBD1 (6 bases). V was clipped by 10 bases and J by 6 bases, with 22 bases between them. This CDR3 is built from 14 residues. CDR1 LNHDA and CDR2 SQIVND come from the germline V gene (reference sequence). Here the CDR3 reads CATDRQETFVEQYF. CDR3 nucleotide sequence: TGTGCCACAGATCGACAGGAAACCTTCGTCGAGCAGTACTTC.

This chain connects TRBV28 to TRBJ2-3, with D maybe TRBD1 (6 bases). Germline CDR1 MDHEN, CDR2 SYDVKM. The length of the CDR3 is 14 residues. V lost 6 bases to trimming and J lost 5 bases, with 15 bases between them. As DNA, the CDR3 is TGTGCCAGCAGAATAAACAGGGTTGTAGATACGCAGTATTTT. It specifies CASRINRVVDTQYF.

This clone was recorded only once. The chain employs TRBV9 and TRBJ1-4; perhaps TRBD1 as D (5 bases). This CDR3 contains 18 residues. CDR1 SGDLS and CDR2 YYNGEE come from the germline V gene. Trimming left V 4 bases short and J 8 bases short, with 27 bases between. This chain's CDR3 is CASSPFGTGISAMEKLFF. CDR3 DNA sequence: TGTGCCAGCAGCCCCTTTGGAACAGGAATATCTGCTATGGAAAAACTGTTTTTT.

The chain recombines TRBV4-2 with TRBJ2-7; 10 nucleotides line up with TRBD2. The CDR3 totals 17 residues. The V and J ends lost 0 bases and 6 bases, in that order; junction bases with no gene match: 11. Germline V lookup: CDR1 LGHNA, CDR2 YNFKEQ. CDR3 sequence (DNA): TGTGCCAGCAGCCAAGATTGGGCAGCGGGAGGGCCGGCCGAGCAGTACTTC. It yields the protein CASSQDWAAGGPAEQYF.

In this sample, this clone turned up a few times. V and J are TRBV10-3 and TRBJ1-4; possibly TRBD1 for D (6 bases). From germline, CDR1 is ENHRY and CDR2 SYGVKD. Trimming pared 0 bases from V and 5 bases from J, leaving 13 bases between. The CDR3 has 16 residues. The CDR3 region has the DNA TGTGCCATCAGTGAGTCGTTGACAGGTCTGAATGAAAAACTGTTTTTT. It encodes CAISESLTGLNEKLFF.

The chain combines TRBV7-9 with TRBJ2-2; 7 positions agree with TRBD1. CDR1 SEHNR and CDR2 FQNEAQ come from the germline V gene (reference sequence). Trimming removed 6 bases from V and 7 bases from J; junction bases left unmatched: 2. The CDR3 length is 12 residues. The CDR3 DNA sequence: TGTGCCAGCAGGACAGGGAACGGGGAGCTGTTTTTT. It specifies CASRTGNGELFF. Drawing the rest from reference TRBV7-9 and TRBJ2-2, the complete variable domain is DTGVSQNPRHKITKRGQNVTFRCDPISEHNRLYWYRQTLGQGPEFLTYFQNEAQLEKSRLLSDRFSAERPKGSFSTLEIQRTEQGDSAMYLCASRTGNGELFFGEGSRLTVL.

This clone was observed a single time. This CDR3 reads CASSGTRGLEGEQYF. The CDR3, as DNA: TGTGCCAGCAGCGGGACCCGGGGACTAGAGGGTGAGCAGTACTTC. The chain uses TRBV7-2 and TRBJ2-7; 8 bases map to TRBD2. Germline trimming cut 5 bases from V and 7 bases from J; bases unmatched to any gene: 13. The CDR3 is 15 residues long. Germline loops: CDR1 SGHTA, CDR2 FQGNSA.

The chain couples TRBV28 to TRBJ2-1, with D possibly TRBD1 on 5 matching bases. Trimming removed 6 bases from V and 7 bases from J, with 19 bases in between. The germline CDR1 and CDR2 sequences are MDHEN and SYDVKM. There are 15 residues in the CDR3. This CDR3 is CASRIGQTRQNEQFF. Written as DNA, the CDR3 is TGTGCCAGCAGAATAGGACAAACGCGACAGAATGAGCAGTTCTTC. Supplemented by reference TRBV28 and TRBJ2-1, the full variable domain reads DVKVTQSSRYLVKRTGEKVFLECVQDMDHENMFWYRQDPGLGLRLIYFSYDVKMKEKGDIPEGYSVSREKKERFSLILESASTNQTSMYLCASRIGQTRQNEQFFGPGTRLTVL.

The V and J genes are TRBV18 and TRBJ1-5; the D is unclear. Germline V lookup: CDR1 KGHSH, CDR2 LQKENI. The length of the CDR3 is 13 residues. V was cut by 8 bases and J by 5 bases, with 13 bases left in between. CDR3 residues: CASAEGRDQPQHF. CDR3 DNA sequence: TGTGCCAGCGCGGAGGGCAGAGATCAGCCCCAGCATTTT. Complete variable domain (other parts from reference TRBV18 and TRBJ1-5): NAGVMQNPRHLVRRRGQEARLRCSPMKGHSHVYWYRQLPEEGLKFMVYLQKENIIDESGMPKERFSAEFPKEGPSILRIQQVVRGDSAAYFCASAEGRDQPQHFGDGTRLSIL.

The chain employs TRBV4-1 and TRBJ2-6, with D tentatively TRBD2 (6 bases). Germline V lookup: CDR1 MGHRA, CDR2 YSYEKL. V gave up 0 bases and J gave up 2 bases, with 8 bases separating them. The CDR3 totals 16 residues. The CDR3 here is CASSQDGGPGANVLTF. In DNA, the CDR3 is TGCGCCAGCAGCCAAGACGGGGGTCCTGGGGCCAACGTCCTGACTTTC.